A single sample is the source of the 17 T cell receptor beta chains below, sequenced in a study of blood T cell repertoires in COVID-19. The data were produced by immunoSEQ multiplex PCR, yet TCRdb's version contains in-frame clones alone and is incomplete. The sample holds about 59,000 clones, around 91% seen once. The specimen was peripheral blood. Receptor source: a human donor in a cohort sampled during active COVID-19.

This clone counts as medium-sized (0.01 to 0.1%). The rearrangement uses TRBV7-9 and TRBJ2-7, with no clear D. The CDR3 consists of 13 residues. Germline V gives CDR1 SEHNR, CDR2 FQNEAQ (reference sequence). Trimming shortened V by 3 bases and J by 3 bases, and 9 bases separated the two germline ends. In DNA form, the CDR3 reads TGTGCCAGCAGCTTCATCTCTAGCTACGAGCAGTACTTC. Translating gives CASSFISSYEQYF.

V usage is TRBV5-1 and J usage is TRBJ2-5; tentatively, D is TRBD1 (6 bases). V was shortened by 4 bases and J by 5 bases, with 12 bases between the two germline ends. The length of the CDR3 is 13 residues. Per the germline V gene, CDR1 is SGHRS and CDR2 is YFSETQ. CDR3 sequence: CASSKTGLETQYF. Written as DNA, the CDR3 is TGCGCCAGCAGCAAAACAGGGTTGGAGACCCAGTACTTC.

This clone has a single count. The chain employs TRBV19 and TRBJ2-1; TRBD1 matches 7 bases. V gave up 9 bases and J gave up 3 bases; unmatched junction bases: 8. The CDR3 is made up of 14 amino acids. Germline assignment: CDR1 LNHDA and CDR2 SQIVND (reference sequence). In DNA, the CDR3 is TGTGCCAGCGAACGCCGGGACAGCTACAATGAGCAGTTCTTC. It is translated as CASERRDSYNEQFF.

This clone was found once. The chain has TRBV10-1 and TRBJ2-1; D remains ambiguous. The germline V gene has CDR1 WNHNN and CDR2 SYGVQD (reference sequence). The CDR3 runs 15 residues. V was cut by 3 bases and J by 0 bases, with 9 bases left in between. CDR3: CASSEGAPSYNEQFF. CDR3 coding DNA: TGCGCCAGCAGTGAAGGAGCACCCTCCTACAATGAGCAGTTCTTC.

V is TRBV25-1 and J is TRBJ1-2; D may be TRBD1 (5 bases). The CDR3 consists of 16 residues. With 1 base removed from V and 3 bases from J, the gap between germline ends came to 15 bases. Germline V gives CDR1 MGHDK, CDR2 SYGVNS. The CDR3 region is CASSELRGGGDYGYTF. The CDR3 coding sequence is TGTGCCAGCAGTGAATTACGTGGGGGAGGCGACTATGGCTACACCTTC.

The CDR3 sequence is CATAGDSRNPANYGYTF. In DNA, the CDR3 is TGTGCCACCGCCGGGGACAGCAGAAATCCGGCTAACTATGGCTACACCTTC. The chain is built from TRBV19 and TRBJ1-2, with 7 bases that match TRBD1. V trimming: 10 bases; J trimming: 0 bases; junction bases outside the gene matches: 17. Germline V CDR1 and CDR2: LNHDA, SQIVND (reference sequence). The CDR3 is 17 residues long.

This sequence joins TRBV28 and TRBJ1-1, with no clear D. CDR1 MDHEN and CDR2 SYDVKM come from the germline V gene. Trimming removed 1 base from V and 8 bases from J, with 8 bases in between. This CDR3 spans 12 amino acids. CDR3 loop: CASSLYTQEAFF. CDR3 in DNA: TGTGCCAGCAGTTTATATACGCAGGAAGCTTTCTTT.

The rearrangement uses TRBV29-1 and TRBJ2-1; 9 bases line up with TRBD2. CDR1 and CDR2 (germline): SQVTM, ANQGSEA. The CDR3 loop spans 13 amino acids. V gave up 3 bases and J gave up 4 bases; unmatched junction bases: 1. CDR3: CSVDSGGYNEQFF. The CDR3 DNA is TGCAGCGTTGATAGCGGGGGTTACAATGAGCAGTTCTTC.

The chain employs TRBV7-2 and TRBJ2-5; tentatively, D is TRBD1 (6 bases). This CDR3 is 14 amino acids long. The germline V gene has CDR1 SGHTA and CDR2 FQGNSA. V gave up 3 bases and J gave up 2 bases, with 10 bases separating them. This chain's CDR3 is CASSFQTGQETQYF. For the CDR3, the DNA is TGTGCCAGCAGCTTCCAAACAGGGCAAGAGACCCAGTACTTC.

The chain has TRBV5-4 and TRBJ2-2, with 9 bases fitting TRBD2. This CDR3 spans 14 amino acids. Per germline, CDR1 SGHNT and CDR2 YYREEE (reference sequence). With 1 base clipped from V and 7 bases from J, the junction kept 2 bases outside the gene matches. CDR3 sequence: CASSLRRGGGELFF. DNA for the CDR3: TGTGCCAGCAGCTTGAGGCGGGGGGGCGGGGAGCTGTTTTTT.

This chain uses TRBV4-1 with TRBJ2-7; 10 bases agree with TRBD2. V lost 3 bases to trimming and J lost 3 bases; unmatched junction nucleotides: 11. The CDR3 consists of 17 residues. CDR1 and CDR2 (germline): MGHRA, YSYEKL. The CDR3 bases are TGCGCCAGCAGCCACGGCATCAAGCGGGGGGGCTACTACGAGCAGTACTTC. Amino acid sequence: CASSHGIKRGGYYEQYF.

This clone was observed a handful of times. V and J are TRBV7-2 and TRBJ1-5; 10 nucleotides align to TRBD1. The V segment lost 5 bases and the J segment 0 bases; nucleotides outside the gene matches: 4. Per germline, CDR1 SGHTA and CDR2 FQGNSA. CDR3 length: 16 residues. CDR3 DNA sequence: TGTGCCAGCAGCGTTCGGGACAGGGGTAGCAATCAGCCCCAGCATTTT. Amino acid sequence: CASSVRDRGSNQPQHF.

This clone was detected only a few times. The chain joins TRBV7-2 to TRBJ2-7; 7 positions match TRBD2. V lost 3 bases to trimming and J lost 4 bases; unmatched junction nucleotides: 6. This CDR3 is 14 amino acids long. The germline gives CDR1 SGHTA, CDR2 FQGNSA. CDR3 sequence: CASSFGGRGYEQYF. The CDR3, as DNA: TGTGCCAGCAGCTTCGGGGGGAGAGGGTACGAGCAGTACTTC.

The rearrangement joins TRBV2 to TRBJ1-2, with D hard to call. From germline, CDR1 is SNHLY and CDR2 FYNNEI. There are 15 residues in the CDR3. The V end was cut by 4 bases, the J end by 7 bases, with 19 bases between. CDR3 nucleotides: TGTGCCAGCAGTGTCGGCCTTTCTGGGTGGAGTGGCTACACCTTC. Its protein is CASSVGLSGWSGYTF.

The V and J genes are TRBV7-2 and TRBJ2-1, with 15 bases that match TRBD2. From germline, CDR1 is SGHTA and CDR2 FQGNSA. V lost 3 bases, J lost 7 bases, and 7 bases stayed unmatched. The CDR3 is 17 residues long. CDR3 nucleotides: TGTGCCAGCAGCTTCGGACTAGCGGGAGGGCCCCGGAATGAGCAGTTCTTC. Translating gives CASSFGLAGGPRNEQFF. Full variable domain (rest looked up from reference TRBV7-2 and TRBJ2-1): GAGVSQSPSNKVTEKGKDVELRCDPISGHTALYWYRQSLGQGLEFLIYFQGNSAPDKSGLPSDRFSAERTGGSVSTLTIQRTQQEDSAVYLCASSFGLAGGPRNEQFFGPGTRLTVL.

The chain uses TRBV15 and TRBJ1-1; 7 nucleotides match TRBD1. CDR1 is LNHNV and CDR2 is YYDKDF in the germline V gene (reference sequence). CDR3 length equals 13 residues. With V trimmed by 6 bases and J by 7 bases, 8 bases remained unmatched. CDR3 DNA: TGTGCCACCAGTCAAGACAGGGACCATGAAGCTTTCTTT. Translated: CATSQDRDHEAFF. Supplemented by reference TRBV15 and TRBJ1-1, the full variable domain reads DAMVIQNPRYQVTQFGKPVTLSCSQTLNHNVMYWYQQKSSQAPKLLFHYYDKDFNNEADTPDNFQSRRPNTSFCFLDIRSPGLGDTAMYLCATSQDRDHEAFFGQGTRLTVV.

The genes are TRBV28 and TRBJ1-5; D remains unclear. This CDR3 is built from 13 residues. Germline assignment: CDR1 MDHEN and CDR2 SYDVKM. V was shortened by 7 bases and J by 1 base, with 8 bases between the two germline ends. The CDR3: CASKEGSNQPQHF. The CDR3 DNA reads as TGTGCCAGCAAAGAGGGCAGCAATCAGCCCCAGCATTTT.